This T cell receptor beta chain was profiled in a study of blood T cell repertoires in COVID-19. Germline V lookup: CDR1 SEHNR, CDR2 FQNEAQ (reference sequence). Trimming left V 5 bases short and J 6 bases short, with 13 bases between. The CDR3 has 14 amino acids. This clone was seen a few times. TCRdb's table, derived via immunoSEQ multiplex PCR, lists solely in-frame clones and lacks some. The sample has roughly 63,000 clones, over 75% seen once; the top ten hold roughly 9.8%. The material sequenced was peripheral blood. This chain connects TRBV7-9 to TRBJ2-2; a possible D gene is TRBD2 (6 bases). This TCR was recovered from a human donor in a cohort sampled during active COVID-19. CDR3 region: CASSPGGLSGELFF. The CDR3 coding sequence is TGTGCCAGCAGCCCTGGAGGGCTTTCCGGGGAGCTGTTTTTT. Based on the CDR3 plus reference TRBV7-9 and TRBJ2-2, the full variable domain is DTGVSQNPRHKITKRGQNVTFRCDPISEHNRLYWYRQTLGQGPEFLTYFQNEAQLEKSRLLSDRFSAERPKGSFSTLEIQRTEQGDSAMYLCASSPGGLSGELFFGEGSRLTVL.